This T cell receptor beta chain came from a study of brain T cells in children with intractable seizures. The sequenced cases were selected for having the highest brain T cell transcript signatures. Generated by immunoSEQ multiplex PCR, the TCRdb table keeps only in-frame clones and is missing some. The data hold some 64,000 clones, with approximately 95% observed a single time. The CDR3 contains 17 residues. Germline V gene lookup returns CDR1 SEHNR and CDR2 FQNEAQ (reference sequence). V was trimmed by 1 base and J by 0 bases, leaving 12 bases between them. This receptor was obtained from a boy under three years old with focal cortical dysplasia and intractable seizures. The chain couples TRBV7-9 to TRBJ2-2; D may be TRBD2 (5 bases). This material consisted of peripheral blood, taken at surgery. Here the CDR3 DNA reads TGTGCCAGCAGCTTAGTTAAGGAGGAAACGAACACCGGGGAGCTGTTTTTT. This translates into CASSLVKEETNTGELFF.